This is a list of T cell receptor beta chains from one sample in a study of T-cell reconstitution after alpha-beta-depleted transplantation in children. TCRdb reprocessed the PCR reads with MiXCR, giving one entry per CDR3 protein. The sample has around 120,000 distinct CDR3 sequences, 23% seen once. The source material was PBMCs, mostly from graft donor cells, sampled 180 days after TCRalphabeta/CD19-depleted stem cell transplant. All receptors come from a male patient between 2 and 10 years old who had a stem cell transplant for chronic granulomatous disease, so the T cells may come from the graft donor. Both conserved end residues are part of each CDR3. The D gene is left open where the match is weak. The size field is filled for only some rows; it gives once, few, many or a size class.

v_call: TRBV6-5; d_call: NA; j_call: TRBJ2-1; clone_size: many; cdr3_nt: TGTGCCAGCAGTTATTCAGGGGGCGGGAGTTCGGGTGAGCAGTTCTTC; cdr3_aa: CASSYSGGGSSGEQFF
v_call: TRBV12-3/TRBV12-4; d_call: NA; j_call: TRBJ2-5; clone_size: many; cdr3_nt: TGTGCCAGCAGTTCGGCCAAGAGAGACCAAGAGACCCAGTACTTC; cdr3_aa: CASSSAKRDQETQYF
v_call: TRBV5-6; d_call: TRBD1; j_call: TRBJ1-5; clone_size: few; cdr3_nt: TGTGCCAGCAGCTCAAGGACAGGCTATCAGCCCCAGCATTTT; cdr3_aa: CASSSRTGYQPQHF
v_call: TRBV4-1; d_call: TRBD1; j_call: TRBJ2-3; clone_size: NA; cdr3_nt: TGCGCCAGCAGCTACCTCCCCGGGACAGGGCCTAGCACAGATACGCAGTATTTT; cdr3_aa: CASSYLPGTGPSTDTQYF
v_call: TRBV20-1; d_call: NA; j_call: TRBJ2-1; clone_size: many; cdr3_nt: TGCAGTGCTAGAGACCAGACTCCAGACTACAATGAGCAGTTCTTC; cdr3_aa: CSARDQTPDYNEQFF
v_call: TRBV11-1; d_call: NA; j_call: TRBJ2-7; clone_size: NA; cdr3_nt: TGTGCCAGCAGCGGTAGCCTTGGGTCCGAGCAGTACTTC; cdr3_aa: CASSGSLGSEQYF
v_call: TRBV20-1; d_call: TRBD1; j_call: TRBJ1-5; clone_size: many; cdr3_nt: TGCAGTGCCCAAGGGGGCAGGGGAGAATTTCAGCCCCAGCATTTT; cdr3_aa: CSAQGGRGEFQPQHF
v_call: TRBV5-1; d_call: NA; j_call: TRBJ2-1; clone_size: once; cdr3_nt: TGCGCCAGCAGCTTGAGGACAGACTCCTACAATGAGCAGTTCTTC; cdr3_aa: CASSLRTDSYNEQFF
v_call: TRBV20-1; d_call: TRBD1; j_call: TRBJ2-7; clone_size: many; cdr3_nt: TGCAGTGCTAGAAACTTGGGACAGGGGGCGTACGAGCAGTACTTC; cdr3_aa: CSARNLGQGAYEQYF
v_call: TRBV20-1; d_call: NA; j_call: TRBJ2-7; clone_size: few; cdr3_nt: TGCAGTGCTGGGGTAAATGGCGGGCTCTCCTACGAGCAGTACTTC; cdr3_aa: CSAGVNGGLSYEQYF
v_call: TRBV20-1; d_call: TRBD1; j_call: TRBJ1-2; clone_size: many; cdr3_nt: TGCAGTGCCCCGTTAACAGGGGGAGAAGGCTACACCTTC; cdr3_aa: CSAPLTGGEGYTF
v_call: TRBV20-1; d_call: NA; j_call: TRBJ1-4; clone_size: NA; cdr3_nt: TGCAGTGCTACTCCCACAACGACTACGAATGAAAAACTGTTTTTT; cdr3_aa: CSATPTTTTNEKLFF
v_call: TRBV15; d_call: NA; j_call: TRBJ2-2; clone_size: many; cdr3_nt: TGTGCCACCAGCAGAAGGACGACTAACACCGGGGAGCTGTTTTTT; cdr3_aa: CATSRRTTNTGELFF
v_call: TRBV11-3; d_call: NA; j_call: TRBJ2-2; clone_size: many; cdr3_nt: TGTGCCAGCAGTACCCCGCAGACCGGGGAGCTGTTTTTT; cdr3_aa: CASSTPQTGELFF
v_call: TRBV7-2; d_call: NA; j_call: TRBJ2-5; clone_size: NA; cdr3_nt: TGTGCCAGCCGAGCGCAAGAGACCCAGTACTTC; cdr3_aa: CASRAQETQYF
v_call: TRBV12-3/TRBV12-4; d_call: NA; j_call: TRBJ2-2; clone_size: few; cdr3_nt: TGTGCCAGCAGTTTAGTTCGCCAGGGGAGGCGCAACACCGGGGAGCTGTTTTTT; cdr3_aa: CASSLVRQGRRNTGELFF
v_call: TRBV18; d_call: TRBD2; j_call: TRBJ2-1; clone_size: few; cdr3_nt: TGTGCCAGCTCTACCTCGGGACTAGCCAGCTCCTACAATGAGCAGTTCTTC; cdr3_aa: CASSTSGLASSYNEQFF
v_call: TRBV6-5; d_call: NA; j_call: TRBJ2-5; clone_size: few; cdr3_nt: TGTGCCAGCAGTTACTCGGACAACCCCCAAGAGACCCAGTACTTC; cdr3_aa: CASSYSDNPQETQYF
v_call: TRBV9; d_call: NA; j_call: TRBJ1-3; clone_size: many; cdr3_nt: TGTGCCAGCAGCGTACGGGGGGATGGAAACACCATATATTTT; cdr3_aa: CASSVRGDGNTIYF
v_call: TRBV12-3/TRBV12-4; d_call: NA; j_call: TRBJ2-7; clone_size: many; cdr3_nt: TGTGCCAGCAGTTTAGGACAGAACTACGAGCAGTACTTC; cdr3_aa: CASSLGQNYEQYF
v_call: TRBV20-1; d_call: TRBD2; j_call: TRBJ2-4; clone_size: NA; cdr3_nt: TGCAGTGCTGGGTCCGGGACTAGCGGGAGTGCCAAAAACATTCAGTACTTC; cdr3_aa: CSAGSGTSGSAKNIQYF
v_call: TRBV27; d_call: NA; j_call: TRBJ2-3; clone_size: NA; cdr3_nt: TGTGCCAGCGGGAGGATGGCGGTAGATACGCAGTATTTT; cdr3_aa: CASGRMAVDTQYF
v_call: TRBV12-3/TRBV12-4; d_call: TRBD1; j_call: TRBJ2-4; clone_size: many; cdr3_nt: TGTGCCAGCAGTTCCCAGACAGGGGGGTGGGCCAAAAACATTCAGTACTTC; cdr3_aa: CASSSQTGGWAKNIQYF
v_call: TRBV3-1; d_call: TRBD1; j_call: TRBJ1-6; clone_size: NA; cdr3_nt: TGTGCCTGCACCCAAGGGAGGTTGACAGGGACGAAGAATTCACCCCTCCACTTT; cdr3_aa: CACTQGRLTGTKNSPLHF
v_call: TRBV12-3/TRBV12-4; d_call: TRBD1; j_call: TRBJ2-2; clone_size: once; cdr3_nt: TGTGCCAGCAGTTTAGACCGGGACAGGGCGGAAAGTGGTAACACCGGGGAGCTGTTTTTT; cdr3_aa: CASSLDRDRAESGNTGELFF